Listed below are T cell receptor beta chains from one sample, sequenced in a study of beta chain features in type 1 diabetes. Assay used: immunoSEQ multiplex PCR; TCRdb lists only in-frame clones, some missing. This sample has hundreds of thousands of clones, with about 12% found just once. The specimen sequenced was naive CD4+ T cells from blood. These receptors originate from a man between 18 and 35 years old in good health. CDR3s include the opening cysteine and the closing phenylalanine or tryptophan. D genes are given only for firm matches. Clone size, where shown, is once, few, many, or a class for clones that have expanded.

TRBJ2-1 | TRBV29-1 | - | - | CSVLAESYNEQFF | TGCAGCGTCTTAGCGGAGTCCTACAATGAGCAGTTCTTC
TRBJ2-3 | TRBV7-3 | TRBD2 | few | CASSLSGLAGFTDTQYF | TGTGCCAGCAGCTTATCCGGACTAGCGGGATTCACAGATACGCAGTATTTT
TRBJ2-7 | TRBV6-1 | - | - | CASSESGGPYEQYF | TGTGCCAGCAGTGAGTCGGGCGGGCCCTACGAGCAGTACTTC
TRBJ1-2 | TRBV6-5 | TRBD1 | - | CASSYGTGTTNYGYTF | TGTGCCAGCAGTTACGGGACAGGGACCACTAACTATGGCTACACCTTC
TRBJ1-4 | TRBV5-1 | TRBD1 | once | CASSWRQGTEKLFF | TGCGCCAGCAGCTGGAGACAGGGAACCGAAAAACTGTTTTTT
TRBJ2-7 | TRBV5-1 | - | few | CASSLGQHEQYF | TGCGCCAGCAGCCTCGGACAGCACGAGCAGTACTTC
TRBJ2-1 | TRBV27 | TRBD2 | many | CASSRLAGGNYEQFF | TGTGCCAGCAGTCGACTAGCGGGGGGCAATTATGAGCAGTTCTTC
TRBJ2-2 | TRBV30 | TRBD2 | - | CAWSQTSVYNGELFF | TGTGCCTGGAGCCAGACTAGCGTTTATAACGGGGAGCTGTTTTTT
TRBJ2-4 | TRBV4-1 | - | few | CASSQDLDSHIQYF | TGCGCCAGCAGCCAAGATTTGGACAGTCACATTCAGTACTTC
TRBJ2-7 | TRBV28 | TRBD2 | - | CALLADYEQYF | TGTGCCTTACTAGCGGACTACGAGCAGTACTTC
TRBJ1-1 | TRBV5-4 | - | - | CASSFKGQNTEAFF | TGTGCCAGCAGCTTTAAAGGACAGAACACTGAAGCTTTCTTT
TRBJ1-1 | TRBV29-1 | - | - | CSSGQSNTEAFF | TGCAGCTCCGGACAGTCGAACACTGAAGCTTTCTTT
TRBJ2-7 | TRBV7-9 | - | many | CASSPNYEQYF | TGTGCCAGCAGCCCAAATTACGAGCAGTACTTC
TRBJ2-5 | TRBV19 | - | - | CASSHSSFRYF | TGTGCCAGTAGTCACTCTTCTTTTAGGTACTTC
TRBJ2-6 | TRBV18 | TRBD1 | few | CASSPYRQGVSAGANVLTF | TGTGCCAGCTCACCGTACCGTCAGGGGGTGAGTGCTGGGGCCAACGTCCTGACTTTC
TRBJ1-1 | TRBV11-3 | - | - | CASSLQGPNTEAFF | TGTGCCAGCAGCCTGCAGGGGCCCAACACTGAAGCTTTCTTT
TRBJ1-1 | TRBV7-3 | - | - | CASSLSQGANTEAFF | TGTGCCAGCAGCTTATCCCAGGGCGCGAACACTGAAGCTTTCTTT
TRBJ2-1 | TRBV29-1 | - | - | CSGTIASAGDEQFF | TGCAGCGGTACAATAGCCTCCGCCGGCGATGAGCAGTTCTTC
TRBJ2-4 | TRBV29-1 | - | - | CSVGSDTLAKNIQYF | TGCAGCGTGGGGAGTGACACTTTAGCCAAAAACATTCAGTACTTC
TRBJ2-7 | TRBV18 | TRBD1 | - | CASSPGTGRPEQYF | TGTGCCAGCTCACCGGGGACAGGGCGCCCCGAGCAGTACTTC
TRBJ1-5 | TRBV29-1 | - | - | CSVVLQNSNQPQHF | TGCAGCGTTGTATTACAGAATAGCAATCAGCCCCAGCATTTT
TRBJ2-3 | TRBV7-2 | TRBD1 | - | CASSPGQGITTDTQYF | TGTGCCAGCAGTCCGGGACAGGGGATTACCACAGATACGCAGTATTTT
TRBJ2-3 | TRBV13 | - | few | CASSRAKRGTDTQYF | TGTGCCAGCAGCCGAGCGAAGCGGGGCACAGATACGCAGTATTTT
TRBJ2-3 | TRBV7-2 | - | - | CASSLQGDTDTQYF | TGTGCCAGCAGCTTACAGGGCGACACAGATACGCAGTATTTT
TRBJ1-1 | TRBV5-4 | - | - | CASSQGGFTEAFF | TGTGCCAGCAGCCAGGGAGGATTTACTGAAGCTTTCTTT
TRBJ2-2 | TRBV6-5 | - | few | CASRAGKNTGELFF | TGTGCCAGCAGGGCCGGGAAGAACACCGGGGAGCTGTTTTTT
TRBJ2-1 | TRBV7-9 | TRBD2 | - | CASSFGTSGHNEQFF | TGTGCCAGCAGCTTCGGGACTAGCGGTCACAATGAGCAGTTCTTC
TRBJ1-2 | TRBV29-1 | - | - | CSVWPGRRGYTF | TGCAGCGTTTGGCCAGGGAGGAGGGGCTACACCTTC
TRBJ2-3 | TRBV25-1 | - | few | CASSAAGLHFADTQYF | TGTGCCAGCAGCGCGGCGGGACTGCACTTTGCAGATACGCAGTATTTT
TRBJ1-3 | TRBV6-5 | TRBD1 | few | CASSRLGTAGNTIYF | TGTGCCAGCAGCAGACTCGGGACAGCTGGAAACACCATATATTTT
TRBJ2-1 | TRBV10-3 | - | - | CAITRLEGRNEQFF | TGTGCCATCACTCGACTAGAGGGGCGCAATGAGCAGTTCTTC
TRBJ2-1 | TRBV15 | - | - | CATSTPTYNEQFF | TGTGCCACCAGCACGCCAACTTACAATGAGCAGTTCTTC
TRBJ2-1 | TRBV7-9 | - | - | CASSLISGVHNEQFF | TGTGCCAGCAGCTTAATCTCAGGGGTGCACAATGAGCAGTTCTTC
TRBJ1-4 | TRBV28 | TRBD1 | - | CASSPWIGQGNEKLFF | TGTGCCAGCAGTCCATGGATCGGACAGGGAAATGAAAAACTGTTTTTT
TRBJ1-1 | TRBV19 | - | - | CASSIWQRNTEAFF | TGTGCCAGTAGTATTTGGCAGCGGAACACTGAAGCTTTCTTT
TRBJ2-3 | TRBV19 | - | few | CASGSGEDTQYF | TGTGCCAGCGGGAGCGGTGAAGATACGCAGTATTTT
TRBJ2-1 | TRBV15 | - | few | CATSRDSSALSSYNEQFF | TGTGCCACCAGCAGAGATTCGAGCGCCCTGAGCTCCTACAATGAGCAGTTCTTC
TRBJ2-1 | TRBV7-9 | - | few | CASTKSRDNSYNEQFF | TGTGCCAGCACCAAATCACGGGACAACTCCTACAATGAGCAGTTCTTC
TRBJ2-7 | TRBV28 | - | few | CASSKRGLDLREQYF | TGTGCCAGCAGTAAAAGGGGACTGGACCTGCGGGAGCAGTACTTC
TRBJ2-2 | TRBV9 | - | - | CASTRDMNTGELFF | TGTGCCAGCACTAGGGACATGAACACCGGGGAGCTGTTTTTT
TRBJ2-3 | TRBV30 | - | - | CAWITKDSLADTQYF | TGTGCCTGGATTACCAAGGACTCTCTAGCAGATACGCAGTATTTT
TRBJ2-1 | TRBV7-2 | TRBD2 | - | CASSLARLAVSNEQFF | TGTGCCAGCAGCTTAGCGCGGCTAGCGGTCTCGAATGAGCAGTTCTTC
TRBJ2-7 | TRBV28 | - | - | CASSYRVYEQYF | TGTGCCAGCAGTTACAGGGTCTACGAGCAGTACTTC
TRBJ2-3 | TRBV7-9 | - | - | CASSRFNRIDTQYF | TGTGCCAGCAGCCGGTTCAACCGCATAGATACGCAGTATTTT
TRBJ1-4 | TRBV28 | - | - | CASRNRPATNEKLFF | TGTGCCAGCAGAAACAGGCCCGCAACTAATGAAAAACTGTTTTTT
TRBJ1-1 | TRBV9 | TRBD1 | - | CASSVQGQTEAFF | TGTGCCAGCAGCGTACAGGGACAGACTGAAGCTTTCTTT
TRBJ1-1 | TRBV7-3 | TRBD1 | few | CASSLPGQGKTFF | TGTGCCAGCAGCCTACCGGGACAGGGGAAGACTTTCTTT
TRBJ1-1 | TRBV6-5 | TRBD1 | - | CASSYGQGVTEAFF | TGTGCCAGCAGTTACGGACAGGGGGTCACTGAAGCTTTCTTT
TRBJ2-2 | TRBV5-6 | TRBD1 | - | CASSTGTGAGELFF | TGTGCCAGCAGCACCGGGACAGGGGCCGGGGAGCTGTTTTTT
TRBJ2-7 | TRBV4-3 | - | many | CASSRRPGQLYEQYF | TGCGCCAGCAGCCGGAGGCCAGGACAGCTATACGAGCAGTACTTC
TRBJ2-2 | TRBV11-2 | TRBD1 | few | CASSPTGAGELFF | TGTGCCAGCAGCCCGACAGGGGCCGGGGAGCTGTTTTTT
TRBJ2-1 | TRBV7-2 | - | few | CASSLAGASFEQFF | TGTGCCAGCAGCTTAGCGGGGGCTAGCTTTGAGCAGTTCTTC
TRBJ2-7 | TRBV28 | - | few | CASSLGPLAGRAYEQYF | TGTGCCAGCAGTTTAGGCCCCCTCGCGGGCAGAGCCTACGAGCAGTACTTC
TRBJ2-3 | TRBV18 | - | - | CASSPGQSTNTQYF | TGTGCCAGCTCACCAGGACAGTCCACGAATACGCAGTATTTT
TRBJ2-7 | TRBV7-2 | TRBD2 | - | CASSPTSGRAGVEQYF | TGTGCCAGCAGTCCGACTAGCGGGAGAGCTGGAGTAGAGCAGTACTTC
TRBJ2-1 | TRBV28 | - | - | CASRKTEYNEQFF | TGTGCCAGCAGAAAAACAGAGTACAATGAGCAGTTCTTC
TRBJ2-3 | TRBV27 | TRBD2 | few | CASRPGSGSGDTQYF | TGTGCCAGCAGACCTGGTAGCGGGAGTGGAGATACGCAGTATTTT
TRBJ2-7 | TRBV7-2 | - | few | CASSLVPATYEQYF | TGTGCCAGCAGCTTGGTTCCAGCGACCTACGAGCAGTACTTC
TRBJ1-1 | TRBV7-2 | - | few | CASSLGQADVAFF | TGTGCCAGCAGCTTAGGACAGGCGGACGTGGCTTTCTTT